This entry describes one T cell receptor beta chain. Its antigen remains unidentified. The entry originates in a study of T cell responses to AZD1222 COVID-19 vaccine. Clones were sequenced by immunoSEQ multiplex PCR, and TCRdb holds only the in-frame ones, with some missing. The repertoire holds 200,000 or so clones, 75% to 90% seen once, with around 2.9% in the top ten. The trim removed 4 bases at V and 1 base at J, leaving 7 bases unmatched. Germline loops: CDR1 MGHRA, CDR2 YSYEKL. The CDR3 length is 15 residues. Study-wide points: White British people made up most donors, females outnumbered males, and clonal diversity was possibly underestimated.

The sample consisted of peripheral blood, taken on day 0 of MenACWY control vaccination. This receptor was identified in an adult in good health. This rearrangement joins TRBV4-1 to TRBJ2-7, with 7 bases fitting TRBD1. This CDR3 is CASSPRQGVSYEQYF. DNA for the CDR3: TGCGCCAGCAGCCCGAGGCAGGGGGTGTCCTACGAGCAGTACTTC.